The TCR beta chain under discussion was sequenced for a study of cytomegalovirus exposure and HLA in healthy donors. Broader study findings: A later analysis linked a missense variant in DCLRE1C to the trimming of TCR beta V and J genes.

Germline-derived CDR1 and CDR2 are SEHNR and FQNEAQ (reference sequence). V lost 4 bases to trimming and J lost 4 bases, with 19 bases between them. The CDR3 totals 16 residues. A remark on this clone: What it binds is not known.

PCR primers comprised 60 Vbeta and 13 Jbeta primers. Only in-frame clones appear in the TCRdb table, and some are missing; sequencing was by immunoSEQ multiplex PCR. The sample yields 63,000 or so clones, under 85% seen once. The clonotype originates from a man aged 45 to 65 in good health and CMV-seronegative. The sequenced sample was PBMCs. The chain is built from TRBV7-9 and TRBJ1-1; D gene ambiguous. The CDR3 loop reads CASSSSSRLSGTEAFF. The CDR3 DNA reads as TGTGCCAGCAGCTCTTCGAGCAGGCTGAGCGGCACTGAAGCTTTCTTT.